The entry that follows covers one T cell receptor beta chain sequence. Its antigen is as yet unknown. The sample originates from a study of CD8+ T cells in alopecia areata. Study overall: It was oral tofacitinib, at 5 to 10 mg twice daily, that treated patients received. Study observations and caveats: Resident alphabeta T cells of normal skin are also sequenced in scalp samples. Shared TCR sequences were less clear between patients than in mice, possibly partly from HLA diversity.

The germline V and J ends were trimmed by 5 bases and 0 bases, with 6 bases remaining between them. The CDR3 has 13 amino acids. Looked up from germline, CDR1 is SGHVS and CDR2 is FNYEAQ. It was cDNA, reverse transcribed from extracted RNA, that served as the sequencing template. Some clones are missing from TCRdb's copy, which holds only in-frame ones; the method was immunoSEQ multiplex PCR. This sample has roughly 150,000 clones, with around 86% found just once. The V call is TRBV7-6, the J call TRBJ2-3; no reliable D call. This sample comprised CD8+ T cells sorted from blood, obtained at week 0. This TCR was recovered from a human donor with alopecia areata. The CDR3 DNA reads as TGTGCCAGCAGCCCCTCTAGCACAGATACGCAGTATTTT. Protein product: CASSPSSTDTQYF.